Shown below are 27 T cell receptor beta chains from a single sample sequenced in a study of T cells after yellow fever vaccination. MiXCR, run by TCRdb on the 5' RACE reads, gives a single entry per CDR3 protein. The table includes around 590,000 distinct CDR3 sequences, around 12% detected once. The sequenced sample was PBMCs, obtained on the day of the yellow fever booster vaccination. The receptor source for this set is a man aged 25 to 40 who received the YFV17D yellow fever vaccine.

This clonotype was observed a handful of times. The J gene is TRBJ1-5, the V gene TRBV20-1; D remains unclear. From germline, CDR1 is DFQATT and CDR2 SNEGSKA (reference sequence). The germline V and J ends were trimmed by 2 bases and 0 bases, with 14 bases remaining between them. CDR3 length: 16 residues. The CDR3 here is CSARPLGLYSNQPQHF. For the CDR3, the DNA is TGCAGTGCTAGACCTCTCGGGCTTTATAGCAATCAGCCCCAGCATTTT.

This clonotype was seen a handful of times. The genes are TRBV20-1 and TRBJ2-7, with 8 nucleotides matching TRBD2. Germline CDR1 and CDR2: DFQATT and SNEGSKA (reference sequence). The J segment lost 6 bases and the V segment lost 5 bases, leaving 3 bases of the junction unmatched. This CDR3 spans 11 amino acids. CDR3 nucleotide sequence: TGCAGTGCTGGGACTAGTTTCGAGCAGTACTTC. Translating it yields CSAGTSFEQYF.

V is TRBV5-5 and J is TRBJ2-6; perhaps TRBD1 as D (5 bases). This CDR3 has 17 amino acids. V dropped 2 bases and J dropped 4 bases, with 16 bases sitting between them. Per the germline V gene, CDR1 is SGHKS and CDR2 is YYEKEE (reference sequence). CDR3 amino acids: CASSLYWGPVGANVLTF. The CDR3 nucleotides read TGTGCCAGCAGCTTATATTGGGGCCCGGTGGGGGCCAACGTCCTGACTTTC.

The J gene is TRBJ2-2, the V gene TRBV7-2, with D possibly called TRBD1 or TRBD2 (5 bases each). The CDR3 has 12 amino acids. Germline CDR1 is SGHTA and CDR2 is FQGNSA. The germline V and J ends were trimmed by 7 bases and 7 bases, with 10 bases remaining between them. CDR3 sequence reads: CASTPGGGELFF. In nucleotides, the CDR3 is TGTGCCAGCACCCCTGGGGGCGGGGAGCTGTTTTTT.

This clonotype was observed many times. V and J are TRBV7-2 and TRBJ2-7; TRBD2 aligns across 10 bases. The CDR3 is made up of 15 amino acids. Germline V gene sequence: CDR1 SGHTA, CDR2 FQGNSA. V was pared by 1 base and J by 4 bases, with 4 bases of the junction left unmatched. CDR3 loop: CASSLVGTSVYEQYF. As DNA, the CDR3 is TGTGCCAGCAGCTTAGTCGGGACTAGCGTATACGAGCAGTACTTC.

This clonotype was picked up many times. V is TRBV7-2 and J is TRBJ1-3; 7 bases are a match to TRBD1. Germline trimming cut 5 bases from V and 5 bases from J; bases unmatched to any gene: 9. This CDR3 is 15 amino acids long. Germline CDR1 is SGHTA and CDR2 is FQGNSA. Here the CDR3 reads CASSPMQGVRNTIYF. The CDR3 DNA reads TGTGCCAGCAGCCCCATGCAGGGGGTGAGAAACACCATATATTTT.

Only a few counts were recorded for this clonotype. This chain uses TRBV4-3 with TRBJ2-7, with 9 bases identical to TRBD2. CDR1 LGHNA and CDR2 YSLEER come from the germline V gene. The CDR3 has 15 amino acids. V shed 1 base and J 3 bases; nucleotides not matched to a gene: 4. CDR3 DNA: TGCGCCAGCAGCCAAGCCGCGGGAGGGGTCTACGAGCAGTACTTC. It encodes CASSQAAGGVYEQYF.

The chain joins TRBV2 to TRBJ2-2; D unresolved. Looked up from germline, CDR1 is SNHLY and CDR2 is FYNNEI. The CDR3 loop spans 13 amino acids. Trimming removed 7 bases from V and 5 bases from J, with 11 bases in between. The CDR3 loop is CASIGLLTGELFF. DNA for the CDR3: TGTGCCAGCATAGGGTTGCTAACCGGGGAGCTGTTTTTT.

There are a few counts of this clonotype. The chain joins TRBV9 to TRBJ1-4; D call uncertain. Germline V lookup: CDR1 SGDLS, CDR2 YYNGEE. This CDR3 region has 11 residues. V lost 7 bases, J lost 7 bases, and 8 bases lay in between. CDR3 loop: CASLPGEKLFF. The DNA for the CDR3 is TGTGCCAGCCTCCCGGGTGAAAAACTGTTTTTT.

This clonotype was observed a few times. The chain employs TRBV25-1 and TRBJ2-2, with unresolved D. The CDR3 spans 15 residues. CDR1 and CDR2 from the germline V gene are MGHDK and SYGVNS. With 2 bases removed from V and 1 base from J, the gap between germline ends came to 8 bases. The CDR3 coding sequence is TGTGCCAGCAGTGAAGGCCAAAAGAACACCGGGGAGCTGTTTTTT. Translated, it gives CASSEGQKNTGELFF.

This chain connects TRBV27 to TRBJ2-3, with TRBD2 matching over 8 bases. The CDR3 sequence is 16 residues long. After removal of 2 bases from V and 4 bases from J, the junction contained 8 bases not matched to a gene. Germline-derived CDR1 and CDR2 are MNHEY and SMNVEV (reference sequence). The CDR3 here is CASSLVAGPRADTQYF. Here the CDR3 DNA reads TGTGCCAGCAGTTTAGTAGCGGGGCCGAGGGCAGATACGCAGTATTTT.

A few counts support this clonotype. The chain links TRBV3-1 to TRBJ1-6; 7 nucleotides align to TRBD1. The trim removed 7 bases at V and 10 bases at J, leaving 10 bases unmatched. From germline, CDR1 is LGHDT and CDR2 YNNKEL (reference sequence). The length of the CDR3 is 14 residues. The CDR3 loop reads CASTSTGRRSPLHF. Here the CDR3 DNA reads TGTGCCAGCACCTCGACAGGGAGACGGTCACCCCTCCACTTT.

This chain uses TRBV6-6 with TRBJ1-1, with D maybe TRBD1 (6 bases). Germline V gene lookup returns CDR1 MNHNY and CDR2 SVGAGI (reference sequence). Trimming cost V 5 bases and J 6 bases, with 13 bases left between them. The CDR3 sequence is 13 residues long. DNA of the CDR3: TGTGCCAGCAGTCCCATGGGGGCCGCTGAAGCTTTCTTT. Residues: CASSPMGAAEAFF.

The genes are TRBV20-1 and TRBJ2-3; TRBD2 aligns across 9 bases. There are 15 residues in the CDR3. Germline CDR1 is DFQATT and CDR2 is SNEGSKA (reference sequence). After removal of 7 bases from V and 1 base from J, the junction contained 9 bases not matched to a gene. The DNA of the CDR3 is TGCAGTGGTAGCGGGGGAGGTAGCGGCACAGATACGCAGTATTTT. Its translation is CSGSGGGSGTDTQYF.

This clonotype was detected only a few times. V gene TRBV7-9 combines with J gene TRBJ1-1; tentative D call: TRBD1 (5 bases). The CDR3 contains 14 residues. Germline CDR1 and CDR2: SEHNR and FQNEAQ (reference sequence). V was pared by 2 bases and J by 1 base, with 8 bases between. CDR3 region: CASSLLGQNTEAFF. In DNA form, the CDR3 reads TGTGCCAGCAGCTTATTGGGGCAGAACACTGAAGCTTTCTTT.

This clonotype was counted between two and nine times. This chain uses TRBV5-1 with TRBJ2-1; 8 bases align to TRBD2. The CDR3 has 15 residues. CDR1 and CDR2 from the germline V gene are SGHRS and YFSETQ. The ends lost 7 bases at V and 8 bases at J; junction bases unmatched: 14. The CDR3 spells CASGPSGRRDDEQFF. The CDR3 nucleotides read TGCGCCAGCGGACCGAGCGGGAGACGAGACGATGAGCAGTTCTTC.

This clonotype showed up just a few times. The chain links TRBV2 to TRBJ2-2, with 7 nucleotides matching TRBD1. Germline V gene sequence: CDR1 SNHLY, CDR2 FYNNEI. The CDR3 runs 14 residues. The ends lost 7 bases at V and 1 base at J; junction bases unmatched: 3. As DNA, the CDR3 is TGTGCCAGCAAGGGGACAGTGAACACCGGGGAGCTGTTTTTT. This gives the protein CASKGTVNTGELFF. The entire variable domain, with the rest obtained from reference TRBV2 and TRBJ2-2, is as follows: EPEVTQTPSHQVTQMGQEVILRCVPISNHLYFYWYRQILGQKVEFLVSFYNNEISEKSEIFDDQFSVERPDGSNFTLKIRSTKLEDSAMYFCASKGTVNTGELFFGEGSRLTVL.

This clonotype was counted only a few times. The chain has TRBV29-1 and TRBJ2-2; TRBD2 matches at 7 bases. The ends lost 6 bases at V and 6 bases at J; junction bases unmatched: 7. Germline CDR1 reads SQVTM; CDR2 reads ANQGSEA. CDR3 length: 13 residues. The CDR3, as DNA: TGCAGCGTGAGCGGGATACAATCCGGGGAGCTGTTTTTT. It codes for CSVSGIQSGELFF.

The rearrangement uses TRBV18 and TRBJ1-5; 7 bases agree with TRBD1. Germline V lookup: CDR1 KGHSH, CDR2 LQKENI. V trimming: 9 bases; J trimming: 3 bases; junction bases outside the gene matches: 8. The CDR3 sequence is 14 residues long. The CDR3 bases are TGTGCCAGTTCGGACAGGCATACCAATCAGCCCCAGCATTTT. Its protein is CASSDRHTNQPQHF. Based on the CDR3 plus reference TRBV18 and TRBJ1-5, the full variable domain is NAGVMQNPRHLVRRRGQEARLRCSPMKGHSHVYWYRQLPEEGLKFMVYLQKENIIDESGMPKERFSAEFPKEGPSILRIQQVVRGDSAAYFCASSDRHTNQPQHFGDGTRLSIL.

This clonotype was found a few times. V gene TRBV25-1 combines with J gene TRBJ1-1; 7 nucleotides agree with TRBD1. Per the germline V gene, CDR1 is MGHDK and CDR2 is SYGVNS. CDR3 length: 15 amino acids. V dropped 1 base and J dropped 11; count of bases not matched to a gene: 13. The CDR3 spells CASSELLGTAMWAFF. In DNA form, the CDR3 reads TGTGCCAGCAGTGAATTATTGGGGACAGCCATGTGGGCTTTCTTT. The whole variable domain, remainder taken from reference TRBV25-1 and TRBJ1-1, is EADIYQTPRYLVIGTGKKITLECSQTMGHDKMYWYQQDPGMELHLIHYSYGVNSTEKGDLSSESTVSRIRTEHFPLTLESARPSHTSQYLCASSELLGTAMWAFFGQGTRLTVV.

The CDR3 nucleotides read TGTGCCTGGAGTGTACCCCCCTCGGGGGAGACCCAGTACTTC. It specifies CAWSVPPSGETQYF. The V gene is TRBV30, the J gene TRBJ2-5, with D perhaps TRBD2 (5 bases). The CDR3 has 14 residues. V was trimmed by 0 bases and J by 5 bases, leaving 13 bases between them. In germline, CDR1 is GTSNPN, CDR2 SVGIG (reference sequence).

This clonotype was seen only a few times. The genes are TRBV9 and TRBJ2-1; TRBD2 matches at 10 bases. The V segment lost 3 bases and the J segment 8 bases; nucleotides outside the gene matches: 23. Germline V gene lookup returns CDR1 SGDLS and CDR2 YYNGEE. The CDR3 sequence is 20 residues long. The CDR3 bases are TGTGCCAGCAGCGAGGCCCCGGGGCTAGCGGGAGATTATAGTAAGGATGAGCAGTTCTTC. It translates to CASSEAPGLAGDYSKDEQFF.

This clonotype was found many times. The rearrangement uses TRBV18 and TRBJ2-2; 12 bases align to TRBD1. This CDR3 has 16 residues. V was pared by 8 bases and J by 10 bases, with 14 bases of the junction left unmatched. The germline V gene encodes CDR1 KGHSH and CDR2 LQKENI. This CDR3 is CASLITPGQGASELFF. The CDR3, as DNA: TGTGCCAGCCTAATCACGCCGGGACAGGGGGCTTCGGAGCTGTTTTTT.

The chain recombines TRBV12-3 or TRBV12-4 with TRBJ1-6; 7 bases map to TRBD1. CDR3 size: 13 residues. The trim removed 10 bases at V and 6 bases at J, leaving 6 bases unmatched. The CDR3 here is CATLGTANSPLHF. Written as DNA, the CDR3 is TGTGCCACGTTAGGGACAGCTAATTCACCCCTCCACTTT.

The sample holds a few counts of this clonotype. One end of the junction varies from germline; a read error may be responsible. This chain links TRBV3-1 with TRBJ2-5; D is tentatively TRBD1 or TRBD2 (5 bases each). CDR1 and CDR2 (germline): LGHDT, YNNKEL (reference sequence). The CDR3 extends over 13 amino acids. In DNA, the CDR3 is TGTGCCAGCAGCCCGACCGGGACGGATTATTCGCACTTC. Protein: CASSPTGTDYSHF.

The chain's CDR3 is CSVAGLAALSEQYF. CDR3 DNA sequence: TGCAGCGTCGCAGGCCTAGCGGCCCTAAGTGAGCAGTACTTC. The rearrangement links TRBV29-1 to TRBJ2-7; 7 bases match TRBD2. After removal of 6 bases from V and 7 bases from J, the junction contained 15 bases not matched to a gene. Germline CDR1 reads SQVTM; CDR2 reads ANQGSEA. The CDR3 has 14 amino acids.

This rearrangement joins TRBV27 to TRBJ2-2; D may be TRBD1 or TRBD2 (5 bases each). Trimming shortened V by 2 bases and J by 6 bases, and 16 bases separated the two germline ends. This CDR3 is built from 16 residues. From germline, CDR1 is MNHEY and CDR2 SMNVEV (reference sequence). The CDR3 DNA follows: TGTGCCAGCAGTTTAAACGGGGCAGGTTCCCCCGGGGAGCTGTTTTTT. It translates to CASSLNGAGSPGELFF.